Given below is one TCR beta chain in context. In the original analysis: By means of reference gene primer amplification, nucleated cell counts were estimated. The data were produced by immunoSEQ multiplex PCR, yet TCRdb's version contains in-frame clones alone and is incomplete. V, J and clone size are taken as reported in that table, and D and trimming were inferred from the DNA itself. The table records about 120,000 clones, about 85% of them present only once. The entry originates in a study of blood T cell repertoires in COVID-19. Study context: Researchers got acute and convalescent COVID-19 samples from the United States, Italy and Spain. Sources were T cells, B-cell-depleted T cells, or PBMCs; the material itself was cDNA or gDNA.

Looked up from germline, CDR1 is MNHEY and CDR2 is SVGEGT. V was clipped by 5 bases and J by 1 base, with 11 bases between them. The CDR3 loop spans 14 amino acids. The source is an elderly woman with acute or convalescent COVID-19. Specimen: peripheral blood. The chain couples TRBV6-2 or TRBV6-3 to TRBJ1-2; D may be TRBD1 (5 bases). The CDR3 spells CASSLPQVNYGYTF. In DNA form, the CDR3 reads TGTGCCAGCAGTCTCCCACAGGTTAACTATGGCTACACCTTC.